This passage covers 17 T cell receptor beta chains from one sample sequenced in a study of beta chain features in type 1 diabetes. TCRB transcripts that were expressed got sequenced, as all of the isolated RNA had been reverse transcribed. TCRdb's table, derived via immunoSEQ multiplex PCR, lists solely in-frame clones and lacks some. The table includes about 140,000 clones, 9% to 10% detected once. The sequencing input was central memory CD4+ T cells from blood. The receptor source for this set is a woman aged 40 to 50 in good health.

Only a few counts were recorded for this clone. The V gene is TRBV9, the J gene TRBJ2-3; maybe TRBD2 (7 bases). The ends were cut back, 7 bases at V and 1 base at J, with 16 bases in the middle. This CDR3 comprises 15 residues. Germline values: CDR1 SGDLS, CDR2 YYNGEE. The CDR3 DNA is TGTGCCAGCGGGGGCGGTGCGGGGGGCACAGATACGCAGTATTTT. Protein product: CASGGGAGGTDTQYF. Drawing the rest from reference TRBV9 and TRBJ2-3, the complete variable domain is DSGVTQTPKHLITATGQRVTLRCSPRSGDLSVYWYQQSLDQGLQFLIQYYNGEERAKGNILERFSAQQFPDLHSELNLSSLELGDSALYFCASGGGAGGTDTQYFGPGTRLTVL.

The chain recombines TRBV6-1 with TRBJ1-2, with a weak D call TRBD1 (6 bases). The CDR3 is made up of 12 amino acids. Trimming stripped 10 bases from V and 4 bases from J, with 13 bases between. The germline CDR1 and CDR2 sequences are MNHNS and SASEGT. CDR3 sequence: CATMDSPYGYTF. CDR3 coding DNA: TGTGCCACCATGGACAGCCCCTATGGCTACACCTTC.

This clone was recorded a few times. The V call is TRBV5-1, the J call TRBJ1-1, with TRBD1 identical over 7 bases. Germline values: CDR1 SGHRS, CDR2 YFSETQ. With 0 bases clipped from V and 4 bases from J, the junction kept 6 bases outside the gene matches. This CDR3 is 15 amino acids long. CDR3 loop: CASSLDRGRGTEAFF. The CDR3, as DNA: TGCGCCAGCAGCTTGGACAGGGGACGTGGCACTGAAGCTTTCTTT.

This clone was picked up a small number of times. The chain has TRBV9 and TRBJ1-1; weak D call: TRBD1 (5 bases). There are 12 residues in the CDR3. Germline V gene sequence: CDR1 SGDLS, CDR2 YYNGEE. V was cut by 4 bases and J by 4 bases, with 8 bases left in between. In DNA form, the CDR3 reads TGTGCCAGCAGCCGCACAGGCACTGAAGCTTTCTTT. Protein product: CASSRTGTEAFF.

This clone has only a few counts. The CDR3 sequence is CASSPPPPRGGRNEQFF. The DNA for the CDR3 is TGTGCCAGTAGTCCGCCCCCCCCAAGGGGGGGGCGGAATGAGCAGTTCTTC. The chain employs TRBV19 and TRBJ2-1; D possibly corresponds to TRBD2 (7 bases). Trimming removed 5 bases from V and 7 bases from J, with 24 bases in between. Germline V gene lookup returns CDR1 LNHDA and CDR2 SQIVND (reference sequence). This CDR3 has 17 residues.

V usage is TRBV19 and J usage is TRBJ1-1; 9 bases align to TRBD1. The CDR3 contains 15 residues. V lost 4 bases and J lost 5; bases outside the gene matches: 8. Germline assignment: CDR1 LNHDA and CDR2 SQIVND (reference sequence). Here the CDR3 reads CASSTHTGGGTEAFF. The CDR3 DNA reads TGTGCCAGTAGTACCCACACAGGGGGCGGAACTGAAGCTTTCTTT.

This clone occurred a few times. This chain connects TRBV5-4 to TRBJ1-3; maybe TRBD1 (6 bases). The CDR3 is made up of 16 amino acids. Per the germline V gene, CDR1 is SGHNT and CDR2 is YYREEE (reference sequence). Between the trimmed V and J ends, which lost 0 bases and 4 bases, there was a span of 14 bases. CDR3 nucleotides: TGTGCCAGCAGCTTGGGCCGCAGTGGGGGCGGAAACACCATATATTTT. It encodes CASSLGRSGGGNTIYF.

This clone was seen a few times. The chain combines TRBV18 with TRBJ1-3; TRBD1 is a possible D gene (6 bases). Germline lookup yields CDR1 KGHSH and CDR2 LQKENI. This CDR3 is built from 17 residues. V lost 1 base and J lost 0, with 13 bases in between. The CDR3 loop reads CASSPQQGATSGNTIYF. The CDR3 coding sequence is TGTGCCAGCTCACCACAACAGGGCGCCACCTCTGGAAACACCATATATTTT.

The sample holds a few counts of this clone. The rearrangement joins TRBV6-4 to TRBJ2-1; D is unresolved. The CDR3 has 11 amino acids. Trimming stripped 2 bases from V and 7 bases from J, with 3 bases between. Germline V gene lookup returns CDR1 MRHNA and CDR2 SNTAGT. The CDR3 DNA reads TGTGCCAGCAGTGACACAAATGAGCAGTTCTTC. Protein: CASSDTNEQFF.

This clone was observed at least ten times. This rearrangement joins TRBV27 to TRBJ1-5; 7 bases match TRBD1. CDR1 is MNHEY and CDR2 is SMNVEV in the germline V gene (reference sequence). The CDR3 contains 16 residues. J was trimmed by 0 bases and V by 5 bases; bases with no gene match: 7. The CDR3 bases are TGTGCCAGCAGTCCCCTGACAGGGATTAGCAATCAGCCCCAGCATTTT. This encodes CASSPLTGISNQPQHF.

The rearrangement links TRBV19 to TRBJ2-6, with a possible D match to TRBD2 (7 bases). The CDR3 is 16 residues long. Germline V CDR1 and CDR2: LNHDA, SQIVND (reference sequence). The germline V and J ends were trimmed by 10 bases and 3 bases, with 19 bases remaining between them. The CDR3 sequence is CATLPRGAYGANVLTF. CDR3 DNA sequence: TGTGCCACCCTACCTCGGGGGGCGTATGGGGCCAACGTCCTGACTTTC. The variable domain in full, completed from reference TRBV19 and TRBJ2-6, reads DGGITQSPKYLFRKEGQNVTLSCEQNLNHDAMYWYRQDPGQGLRLIYYSQIVNDFQKGDIAEGYSVSREKKESFPLTVTSAQKNPTAFYLCATLPRGAYGANVLTFGAGSRLTVL.

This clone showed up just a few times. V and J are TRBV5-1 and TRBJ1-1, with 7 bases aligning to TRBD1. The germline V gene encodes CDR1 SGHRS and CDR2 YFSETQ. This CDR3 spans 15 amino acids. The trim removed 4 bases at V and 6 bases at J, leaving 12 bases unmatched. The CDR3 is CASSRETGRVAEAFF. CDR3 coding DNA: TGCGCCAGCAGCAGGGAGACAGGGCGTGTCGCTGAAGCTTTCTTT.

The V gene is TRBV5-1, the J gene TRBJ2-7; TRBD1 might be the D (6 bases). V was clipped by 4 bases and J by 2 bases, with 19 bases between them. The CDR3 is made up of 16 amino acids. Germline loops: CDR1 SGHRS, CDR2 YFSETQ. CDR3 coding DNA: TGCGCCAGCAGCATGTTGGGCATGACAGGTACCTACGAGCAGTACTTC. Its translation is CASSMLGMTGTYEQYF.

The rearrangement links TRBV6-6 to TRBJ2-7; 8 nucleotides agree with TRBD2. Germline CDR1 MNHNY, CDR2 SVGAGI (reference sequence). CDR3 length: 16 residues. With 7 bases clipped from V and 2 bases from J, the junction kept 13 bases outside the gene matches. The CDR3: CASTPASGLGPYEQYF. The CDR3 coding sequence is TGTGCCAGCACCCCCGCGTCGGGACTAGGTCCCTACGAGCAGTACTTC.

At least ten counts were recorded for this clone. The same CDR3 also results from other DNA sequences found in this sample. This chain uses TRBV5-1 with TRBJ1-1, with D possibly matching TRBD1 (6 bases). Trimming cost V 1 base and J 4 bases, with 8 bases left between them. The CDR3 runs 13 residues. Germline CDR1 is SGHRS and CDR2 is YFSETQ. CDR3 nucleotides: TGCGCCAGCAGCTTGTGGGGGCCCACTGAAGCTTTCTTT. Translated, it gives CASSLWGPTEAFF.

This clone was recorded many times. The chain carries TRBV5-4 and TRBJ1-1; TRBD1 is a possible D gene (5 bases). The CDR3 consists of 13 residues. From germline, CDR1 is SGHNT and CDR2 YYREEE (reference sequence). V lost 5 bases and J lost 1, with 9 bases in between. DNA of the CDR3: TGTGCCAGCAGACAAGACAGGAACACTGAAGCTTTCTTT. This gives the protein CASRQDRNTEAFF.

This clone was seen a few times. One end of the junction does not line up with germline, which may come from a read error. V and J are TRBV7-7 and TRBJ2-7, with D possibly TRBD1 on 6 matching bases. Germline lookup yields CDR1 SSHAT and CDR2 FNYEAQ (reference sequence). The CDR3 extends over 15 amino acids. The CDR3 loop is CASSLGQPTLYEQYF. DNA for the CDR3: TGTGCTAGCAGCTTAGGACAGCCGACCCTCTACGAGCAGTACTTC.